The text below deals with one T cell receptor beta chain. No antigen is known for it. Ranging in age from roughly 6 to 90, the donors were healthy Caucasian individuals from Russia. This CDR3 is 16 amino acids long. V was trimmed by 2 bases and J by 2 bases, leaving 16 bases between them. Germline assignment: CDR1 SGHRS and CDR2 YFSETQ. Using a J-beta primer mix together with a sample-barcoded 5' primer, a second PCR was run for roughly 7 to 12 cycles. TCRdb independently ran MiXCR on the 5' RACE reads; one entry per CDR3 protein. The sample includes roughly 2 million distinct CDR3 sequences, roughly 50% of them seen just once. This entry is derived from a study of blood T cells in healthy people across ages. Study at large: Per every two T cells, about one barcoded beta molecule was captured by template switching. Findings and limits, study-wide: Leaving the PBMCs unsorted stopped any conclusive comparison of naive versus antigen-experienced cells.

This sequence originates from a middle-aged woman in good health. This rearrangement joins TRBV5-1 to TRBJ2-5; TRBD2 is a possible D gene (6 bases). The sequencing input was blood. In nucleotides, the CDR3 is TGCGCCAGCAGCTTTAGCGGAACCCAATATCAAGAGACCCAGTACTTC. This codes for CASSFSGTQYQETQYF. Full variable domain (outside the CDR3, taken from reference TRBV5-1 and TRBJ2-5): KAGVTQTPRYLIKTRGQQVTLSCSPISGHRSVSWYQQTPGQGLQFLFEYFSETQRNKGNFPGRFSGRQFSNSRSEMNVSTLELGDSALYLCASSFSGTQYQETQYFGPGTRLLVL.